Below, 8 T cell receptor beta chains from the same sample are listed, as sequenced in a study of radiation and T cells in renal cell carcinoma. The method was immunoSEQ multiplex PCR; TCRdb's version includes in-frame clones alone and lacks a portion of them. The sample carries about 18,000 clones, over 50% recorded once. Treatment specified: treatment-naive control, cytoreductive nephrectomy. The material was tumor tissue, obtained from a patient whose treatment was nephrectomy without radiotherapy. Every receptor here comes from a man aged 50 or older with renal cell carcinoma.

By frequency in the sample, this clone is medium-sized. V is TRBV27 and J is TRBJ1-2; tentatively, D is TRBD1 (6 bases). Germline V gives CDR1 MNHEY, CDR2 SMNVEV (reference sequence). The CDR3 is 16 residues long. Deletions cut 1 base from V and 0 bases from J, with 12 bases between. CDR3 in amino acids: CASSLLGTPANYGYTF. The CDR3 bases are TGTGCCAGCAGTTTATTAGGGACACCTGCTAACTATGGCTACACCTTC.

This clone has just a few counts. The rearrangement joins TRBV5-1 to TRBJ1-2, with 7 bases fitting TRBD1. CDR1 and CDR2 (germline): SGHRS, YFSETQ. Losses at the gene ends were 3 bases for V and 7 bases for J; bases not matched to a gene: 12. CDR3 length: 15 amino acids. The CDR3 DNA reads TGCGCCAGCAGCTCGGACGGGACAGCCGGCGGTGGCTACACCTTC. It yields the protein CASSSDGTAGGGYTF.

This clone showed up just once. The chain links TRBV11-2 to TRBJ2-1; D perhaps matches TRBD2 (6 bases). This CDR3 contains 15 residues. Trimming removed 5 bases from V and 2 bases from J, with 13 bases in between. Looked up from germline, CDR1 is SGHAT and CDR2 is FQNNGV. This CDR3 is CASSRSGLPYNEQFF. CDR3 DNA: TGTGCCAGCAGCAGATCGGGACTTCCCTACAATGAGCAGTTCTTC.

The chain has TRBV19 and TRBJ1-2; 12 bases agree with TRBD1. J was trimmed by 2 bases and V by 5 bases; bases with no gene match: 3. The CDR3 has 15 residues. Germline V gene data show CDR1 as LNHDA and CDR2 as SQIVND (reference sequence). CDR3 coding DNA: TGTGCCAGTAGTCGGGACAGGGGGCGCAACTATGGCTACACCTTC. Translating gives CASSRDRGRNYGYTF.

This sequence joins TRBV5-6 and TRBJ2-1; D might be TRBD2 (6 bases). The CDR3 length is 15 residues. Trimming removed 4 bases from V and 8 bases from J, with 19 bases in between. The germline V gene has CDR1 SGHDT and CDR2 YYEEEE. The CDR3 sequence is CASSAGLSDSDEQFF. As DNA, the CDR3 is TGTGCCAGCAGCGCGGGACTGTCCGATTCGGATGAGCAGTTCTTC.

This chain links TRBV5-6 with TRBJ2-7; unclear D gene. CDR3 length: 14 amino acids. V was trimmed by 4 bases and J by 5 bases, leaving 16 bases between them. CDR1 SGHDT and CDR2 YYEEEE come from the germline V gene. The CDR3 region is CASSTLATGDEQYF. CDR3 in DNA: TGTGCCAGCAGCACTTTAGCAACTGGAGACGAGCAGTACTTC.

The chain joins TRBV7-2 to TRBJ1-3; a weak D match, TRBD1 (5 bases). CDR1 and CDR2 (germline): SGHTA, FQGNSA. V gave up 1 base and J gave up 4 bases, with 11 bases separating them. This CDR3 comprises 15 residues. DNA for the CDR3: TGTGCCAGCAGCTTAGAGGCGGGGGTAGGAAACACCATATATTTT. Its protein is CASSLEAGVGNTIYF.

This clone was seen only a few times. The chain carries TRBV28 and TRBJ2-1; D unresolved. CDR1 and CDR2 (germline): MDHEN, SYDVKM. There are 13 residues in the CDR3. Trimming removed 4 bases from V and 5 bases from J, with 9 bases in between. The CDR3 bases are TGTGCCAGCAGTTCCGACGGTCACAATGAGCAGTTCTTC. Translated: CASSSDGHNEQFF.